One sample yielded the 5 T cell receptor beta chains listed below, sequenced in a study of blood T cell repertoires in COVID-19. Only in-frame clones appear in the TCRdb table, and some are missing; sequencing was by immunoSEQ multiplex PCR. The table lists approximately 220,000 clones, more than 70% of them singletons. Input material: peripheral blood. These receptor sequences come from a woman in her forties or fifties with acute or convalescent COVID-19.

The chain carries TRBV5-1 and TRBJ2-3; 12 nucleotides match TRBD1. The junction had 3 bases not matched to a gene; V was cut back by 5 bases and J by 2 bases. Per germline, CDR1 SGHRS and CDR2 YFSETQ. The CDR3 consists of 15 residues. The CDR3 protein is CASSRGQGATDTQYF. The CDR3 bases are TGCGCCAGCAGTAGGGGACAGGGGGCCACAGATACGCAGTATTTT.

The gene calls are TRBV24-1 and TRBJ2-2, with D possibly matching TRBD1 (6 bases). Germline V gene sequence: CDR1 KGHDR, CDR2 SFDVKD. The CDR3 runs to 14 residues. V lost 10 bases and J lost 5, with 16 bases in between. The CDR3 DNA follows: TGTGCCACTTCGGACAGATTTAAAACCGGGGAGCTGTTTTTT. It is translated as CATSDRFKTGELFF.

CDR3 nucleotides: TGTGCCAGCAGTTACTCGAAGGGAGGGGAAAAACTGTTTTTT. It codes for CASSYSKGGEKLFF. The rearrangement joins TRBV6-5 to TRBJ1-4, with D hard to call. Germline V gene sequence: CDR1 MNHEY, CDR2 SVGAGI. V gave up 0 bases and J gave up 8 bases, with 10 bases separating them. The CDR3 is 14 amino acids.

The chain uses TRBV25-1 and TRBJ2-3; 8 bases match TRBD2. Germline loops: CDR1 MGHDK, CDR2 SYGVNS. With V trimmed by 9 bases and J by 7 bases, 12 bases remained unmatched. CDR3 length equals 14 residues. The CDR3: CASTETGGPNTQYF. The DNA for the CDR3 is TGTGCCAGTACTGAAACGGGAGGGCCGAATACGCAGTATTTT.

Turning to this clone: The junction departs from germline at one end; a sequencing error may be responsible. The CDR3 is CASSPPGQILNF. The DNA of the CDR3 is TGCGCCAGCAGCCCGCCGGGACAGATCTTGAACTTC. V gene TRBV5-1 combines with J gene TRBJ2-5, with 7 bases that match TRBD1. This CDR3 spans 12 amino acids. The V gene's germline CDR1 is SGHRS and CDR2 YFSETQ.